The clone carrying this T cell receptor (beta chain) was seen only a few times. Antigen specificity is unknown. The CDR3 loop spans 15 amino acids. Germline loops: CDR1 LNHDA, CDR2 SQIVND (reference sequence). Trimming at V came to 5 bases and at J to 0 bases, leaving 4 bases not matched to a gene. This specimen belongs to a study of T cells after yellow fever vaccination. Looking at the study overall: Preparation of fractions with low cell numbers was performed using SMART-Seq v4 Ultra Low Input.

TCRdb independently ran MiXCR on the 5' RACE reads; one entry per CDR3 protein. The sample includes some 130,000 distinct CDR3 sequences, under 8% of them seen just once. Study-wide results and limits: Of the clonotypes, a small share occurred in both CD4 and CD8 compartments.

Sequenced here: CD4+ T cells sorted from PBMCs, sampled 10 days after the yellow fever booster vaccination. The sequence was obtained from a man aged 25 to 40 who received the YFV17D yellow fever vaccine. The chain couples TRBV19 to TRBJ2-7, with 10 bases matching TRBD2. CDR3 amino acids: CASSFGLAVSYEQYF. The CDR3 region has the DNA TGTGCCAGTAGTTTTGGACTAGCGGTCTCCTACGAGCAGTACTTC.